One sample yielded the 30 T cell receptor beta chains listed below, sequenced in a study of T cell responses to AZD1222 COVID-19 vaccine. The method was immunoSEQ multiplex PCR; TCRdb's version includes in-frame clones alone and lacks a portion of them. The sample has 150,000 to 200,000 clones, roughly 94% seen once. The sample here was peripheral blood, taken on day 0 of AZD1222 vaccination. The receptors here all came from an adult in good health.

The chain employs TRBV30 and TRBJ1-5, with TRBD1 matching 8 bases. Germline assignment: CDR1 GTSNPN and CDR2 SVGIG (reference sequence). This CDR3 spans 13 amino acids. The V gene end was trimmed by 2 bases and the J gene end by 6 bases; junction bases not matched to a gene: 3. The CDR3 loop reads CAWSSGGGQPQHF. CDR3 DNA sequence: TGTGCCTGGAGTTCAGGGGGCGGTCAGCCCCAGCATTTT.

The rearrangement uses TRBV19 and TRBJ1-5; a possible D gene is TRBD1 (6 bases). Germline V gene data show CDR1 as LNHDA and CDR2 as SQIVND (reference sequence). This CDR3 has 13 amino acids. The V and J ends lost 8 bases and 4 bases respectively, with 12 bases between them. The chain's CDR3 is CASAEQGNQPQHF. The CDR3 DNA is TGTGCCAGTGCAGAACAGGGAAATCAGCCCCAGCATTTT.

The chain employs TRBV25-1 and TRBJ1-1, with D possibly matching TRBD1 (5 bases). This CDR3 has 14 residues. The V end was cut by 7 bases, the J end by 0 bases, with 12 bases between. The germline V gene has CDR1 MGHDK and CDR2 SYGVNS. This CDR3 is CASMRGSMNTEAFF. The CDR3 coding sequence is TGTGCCAGCATGAGGGGTTCCATGAACACTGAAGCTTTCTTT.

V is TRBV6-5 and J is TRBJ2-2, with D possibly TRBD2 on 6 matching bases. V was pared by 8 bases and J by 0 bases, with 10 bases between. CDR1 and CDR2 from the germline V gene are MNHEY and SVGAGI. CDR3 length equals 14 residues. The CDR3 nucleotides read TGTGCCAGCGGGGGGTTCGCGAACACCGGGGAGCTGTTTTTT. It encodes CASGGFANTGELFF.

CDR3 amino acids: CASSQQPSGRGQETQYF. CDR3 coding DNA: TGTGCCAGCAGTCAACAACCTAGCGGGAGGGGTCAAGAGACCCAGTACTTC. This chain connects TRBV27 to TRBJ2-5; 12 positions agree with TRBD2. The V gene end was trimmed by 5 bases and the J gene end by 2 bases; junction bases not matched to a gene: 9. The germline CDR1 and CDR2 sequences are MNHEY and SMNVEV (reference sequence). This CDR3 has 17 residues.

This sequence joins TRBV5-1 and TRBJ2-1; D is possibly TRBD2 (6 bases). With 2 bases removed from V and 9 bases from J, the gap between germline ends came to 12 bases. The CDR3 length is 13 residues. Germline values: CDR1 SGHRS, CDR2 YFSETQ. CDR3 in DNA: TGCGCCAGCAGCTTAGGGCTAGCGCGTGAGCAGTTCTTC. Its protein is CASSLGLAREQFF.

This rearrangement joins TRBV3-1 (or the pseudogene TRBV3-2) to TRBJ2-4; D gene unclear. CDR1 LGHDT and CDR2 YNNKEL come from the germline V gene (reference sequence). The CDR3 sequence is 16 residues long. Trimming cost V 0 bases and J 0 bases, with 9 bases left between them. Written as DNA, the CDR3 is TGTGCCAGCAGCCAAGAGAGAAGGGAAGCCAAAAACATTCAGTACTTC. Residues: CASSQERREAKNIQYF.

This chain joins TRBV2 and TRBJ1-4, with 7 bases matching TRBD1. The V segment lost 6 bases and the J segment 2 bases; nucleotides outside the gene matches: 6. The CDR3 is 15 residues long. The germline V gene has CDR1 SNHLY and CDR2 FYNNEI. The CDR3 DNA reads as TGTGCCAGCAGCGAACAGGGGACGACTAATGAAAAACTGTTTTTT. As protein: CASSEQGTTNEKLFF.

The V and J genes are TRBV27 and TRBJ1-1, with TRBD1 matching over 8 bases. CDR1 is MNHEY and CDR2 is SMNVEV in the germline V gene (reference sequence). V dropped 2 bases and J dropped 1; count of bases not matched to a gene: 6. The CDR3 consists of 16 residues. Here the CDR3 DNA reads TGTGCCAGCAGTTTACTGGGACAGGCGCGGAACACTGAAGCTTTCTTT. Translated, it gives CASSLLGQARNTEAFF.

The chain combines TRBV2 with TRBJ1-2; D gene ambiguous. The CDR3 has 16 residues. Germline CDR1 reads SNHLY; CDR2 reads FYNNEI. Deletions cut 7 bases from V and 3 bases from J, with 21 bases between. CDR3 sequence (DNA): TGTGCCAGCACTGAGGGAGGGCAATTAAAGGACTATGGCTACACCTTC. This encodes CASTEGGQLKDYGYTF. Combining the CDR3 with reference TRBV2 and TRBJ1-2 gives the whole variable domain EPEVTQTPSHQVTQMGQEVILRCVPISNHLYFYWYRQILGQKVEFLVSFYNNEISEKSEIFDDQFSVERPDGSNFTLKIRSTKLEDSAMYFCASTEGGQLKDYGYTFGSGTRLTVV.

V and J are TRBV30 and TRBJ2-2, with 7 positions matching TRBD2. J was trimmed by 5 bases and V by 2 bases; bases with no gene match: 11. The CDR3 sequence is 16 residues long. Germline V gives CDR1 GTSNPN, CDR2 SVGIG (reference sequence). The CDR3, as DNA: TGTGCCTGGAGTCTCCCGGGGAGGGAGGGGACCGGGGAGCTGTTTTTT. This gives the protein CAWSLPGREGTGELFF.

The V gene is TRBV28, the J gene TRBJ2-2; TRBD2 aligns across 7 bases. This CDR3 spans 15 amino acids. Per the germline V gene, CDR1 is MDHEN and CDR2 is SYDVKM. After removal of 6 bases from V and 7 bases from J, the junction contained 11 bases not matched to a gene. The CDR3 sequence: CASRAPAGRVGELFF. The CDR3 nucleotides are TGTGCCAGCAGGGCCCCAGCGGGAAGAGTCGGGGAGCTGTTTTTT.

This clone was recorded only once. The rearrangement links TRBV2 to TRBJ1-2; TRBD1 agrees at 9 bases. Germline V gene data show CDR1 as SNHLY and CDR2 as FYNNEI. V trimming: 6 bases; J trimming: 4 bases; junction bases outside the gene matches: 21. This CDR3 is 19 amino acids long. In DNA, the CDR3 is TGTGCCAGCAGCAGGGACCCCAAAGGGGGACAGGGAGTTTCCTATGGCTACACCTTC. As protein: CASSRDPKGGQGVSYGYTF.

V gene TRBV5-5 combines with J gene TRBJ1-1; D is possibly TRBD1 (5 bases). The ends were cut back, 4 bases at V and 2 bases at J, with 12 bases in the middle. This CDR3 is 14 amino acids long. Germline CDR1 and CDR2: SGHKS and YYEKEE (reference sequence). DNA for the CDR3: TGTGCCAGCAGCCCGGGAGGGGCAAACACTGAAGCTTTCTTT. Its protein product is CASSPGGANTEAFF.

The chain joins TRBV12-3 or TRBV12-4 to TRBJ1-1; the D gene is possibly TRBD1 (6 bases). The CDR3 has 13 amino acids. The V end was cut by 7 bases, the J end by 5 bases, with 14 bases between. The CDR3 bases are TGTGCCAGCAATGGACAGTTGAGGACTGAAGCTTTCTTT. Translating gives CASNGQLRTEAFF.

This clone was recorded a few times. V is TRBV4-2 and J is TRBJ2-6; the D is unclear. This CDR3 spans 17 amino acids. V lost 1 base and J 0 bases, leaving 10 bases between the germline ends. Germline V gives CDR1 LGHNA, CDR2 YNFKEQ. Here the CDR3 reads CASSQVNTVSGANVLTF. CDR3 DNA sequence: TGTGCCAGCAGCCAAGTAAACACAGTCTCTGGGGCCAACGTCCTGACTTTC.

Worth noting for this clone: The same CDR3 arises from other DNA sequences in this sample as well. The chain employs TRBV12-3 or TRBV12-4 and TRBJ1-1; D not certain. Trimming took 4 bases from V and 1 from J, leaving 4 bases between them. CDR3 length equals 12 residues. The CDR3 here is CASSSGNTEAFF. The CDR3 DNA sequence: TGTGCCAGCAGTTCGGGGAACACTGAAGCTTTCTTT.

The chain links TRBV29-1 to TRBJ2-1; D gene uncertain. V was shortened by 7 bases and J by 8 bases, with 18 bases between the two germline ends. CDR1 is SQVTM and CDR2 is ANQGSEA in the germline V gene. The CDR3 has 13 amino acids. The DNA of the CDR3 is TGCAGCGCTCAGGACCGACCGCCCCATGAGCAGTTCTTC. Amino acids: CSAQDRPPHEQFF.

CDR3 DNA: TGTGCCAGCAGGGGTAGCGGGAAGGCCTACGAGCAGTACTTC. This gives the protein CASRGSGKAYEQYF. The chain links TRBV6-6 to TRBJ2-7, with 8 nucleotides matching TRBD2. V lost 6 bases and J lost 2; bases outside the gene matches: 6. Germline values: CDR1 MNHNY, CDR2 SVGAGI (reference sequence). The CDR3 has 14 amino acids.

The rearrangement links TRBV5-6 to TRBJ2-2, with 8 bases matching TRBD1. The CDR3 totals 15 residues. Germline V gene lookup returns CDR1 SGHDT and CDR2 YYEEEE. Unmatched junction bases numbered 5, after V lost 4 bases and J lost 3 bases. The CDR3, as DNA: TGTGCCAGCAGCCCGGACAGGGAGTACACCGGGGAGCTGTTTTTT. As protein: CASSPDREYTGELFF.

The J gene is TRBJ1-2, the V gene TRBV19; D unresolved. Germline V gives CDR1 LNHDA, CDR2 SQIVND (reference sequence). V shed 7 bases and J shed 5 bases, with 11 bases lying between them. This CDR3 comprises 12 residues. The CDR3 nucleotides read TGTGCCAGTAACAACATTTCTTATGGCTACACCTTC. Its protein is CASNNISYGYTF.

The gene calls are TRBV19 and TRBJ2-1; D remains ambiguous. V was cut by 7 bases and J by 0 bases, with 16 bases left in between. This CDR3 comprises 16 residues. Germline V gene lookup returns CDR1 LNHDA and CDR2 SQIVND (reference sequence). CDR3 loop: CASTPRRALSYNEQFF. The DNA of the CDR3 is TGTGCCAGTACCCCCCGAAGAGCCCTCTCCTACAATGAGCAGTTCTTC.

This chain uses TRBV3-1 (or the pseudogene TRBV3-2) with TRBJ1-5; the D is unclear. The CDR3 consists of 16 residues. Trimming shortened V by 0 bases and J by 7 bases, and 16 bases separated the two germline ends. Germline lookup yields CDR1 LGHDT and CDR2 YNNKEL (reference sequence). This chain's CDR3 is CASSQDYPGDRQPQHF. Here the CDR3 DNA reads TGTGCCAGCAGCCAAGATTACCCCGGGGATAGACAGCCCCAGCATTTT.

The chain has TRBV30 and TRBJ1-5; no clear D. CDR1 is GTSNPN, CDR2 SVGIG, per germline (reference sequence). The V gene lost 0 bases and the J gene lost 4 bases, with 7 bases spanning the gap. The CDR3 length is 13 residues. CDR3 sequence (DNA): TGTGCCTGGAGTGTATTGGGAAATCAGCCCCAGCATTTT. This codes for CAWSVLGNQPQHF.

The CDR3 reads CASGGDYNEQFF. CDR3 nucleotides: TGTGCCTCGGGGGGGGATTACAATGAGCAGTTCTTC. The chain recombines TRBV19 with TRBJ2-1; 8 positions match TRBD2. The CDR3 runs to 12 residues. Germline CDR1 is LNHDA and CDR2 is SQIVND (reference sequence). The trim removed 11 bases at V and 4 bases at J, leaving 4 bases unmatched. The variable domain in full, with the rest retrieved from reference TRBV19 and TRBJ2-1, is DGGITQSPKYLFRKEGQNVTLSCEQNLNHDAMYWYRQDPGQGLRLIYYSQIVNDFQKGDIAEGYSVSREKKESFPLTVTSAQKNPTAFYLCASGGDYNEQFFGPGTRLTVL.

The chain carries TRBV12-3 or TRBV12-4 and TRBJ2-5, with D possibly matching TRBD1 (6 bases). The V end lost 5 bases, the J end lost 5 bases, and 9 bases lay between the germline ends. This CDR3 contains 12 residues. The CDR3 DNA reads TGTGCCAGCAGTCCTGGGGGCGAGACCCAGTACTTC. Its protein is CASSPGGETQYF.

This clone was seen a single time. The CDR3, as DNA: TGTGCCAGCGGAATAGAACTAAGCTCCTACAATGAGCAGTTCTTC. This encodes CASGIELSSYNEQFF. The chain employs TRBV6-5 and TRBJ2-1, with unresolved D. The CDR3 is made up of 15 amino acids. The germline V gene encodes CDR1 MNHEY and CDR2 SVGAGI. V shed 8 bases and J shed 0 bases, with 14 bases lying between them.

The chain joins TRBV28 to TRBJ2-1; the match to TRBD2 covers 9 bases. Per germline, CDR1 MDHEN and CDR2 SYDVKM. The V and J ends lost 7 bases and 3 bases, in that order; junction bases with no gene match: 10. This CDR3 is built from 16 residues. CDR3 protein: CASKPSSGRNYNEQFF. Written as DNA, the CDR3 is TGTGCCAGCAAGCCGTCGAGCGGGAGGAACTACAATGAGCAGTTCTTC.

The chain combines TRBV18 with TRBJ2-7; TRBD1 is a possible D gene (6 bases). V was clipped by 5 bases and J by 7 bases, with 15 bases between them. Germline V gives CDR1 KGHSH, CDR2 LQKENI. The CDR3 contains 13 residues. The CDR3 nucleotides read TGTGCCAGCTCATCTGGACGGACAGTGGAGCAGTACTTC. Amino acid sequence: CASSSGRTVEQYF.

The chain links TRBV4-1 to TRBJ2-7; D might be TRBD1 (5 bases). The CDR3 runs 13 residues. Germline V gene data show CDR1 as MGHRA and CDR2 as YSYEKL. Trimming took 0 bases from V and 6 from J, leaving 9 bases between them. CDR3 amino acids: CASSQEQATEQYF. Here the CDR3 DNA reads TGCGCCAGCAGCCAAGAACAGGCCACCGAGCAGTACTTC.